The source of this TCR beta chain is a study of yellow fever vaccine responses in identical twins. Study outcomes and limitations: Among the twins, the vaccine T cell response reportedly seemed partly convergent and partly personalized.

TCRdb passed the RT-PCR reads through MiXCR, listing each CDR3 protein once. The table records 14,000 or so distinct CDR3 sequences, roughly 84% of them present only once. A note on this clonotype: The antigen remains unidentified.

V was cut by 5 bases and J by 1 base, with 7 bases left in between. This CDR3 contains 12 residues. Germline V gene lookup returns CDR1 DFQATT and CDR2 SNEGSKA (reference sequence). The sample was T cells from blood (PBMCs), unsorted or a sorted subset (not recorded which), taken before or after yellow fever vaccination (not recorded which). This TCR was sampled from a woman in her late teens or twenties who received the yellow fever vaccine. V is TRBV20-1 and J is TRBJ2-3, with D unclear. CDR3 residues: CSALSRTDTQYF. The CDR3 coding sequence is TGCAGTGCTTTGAGTCGCACAGATACGCAGTATTTT.